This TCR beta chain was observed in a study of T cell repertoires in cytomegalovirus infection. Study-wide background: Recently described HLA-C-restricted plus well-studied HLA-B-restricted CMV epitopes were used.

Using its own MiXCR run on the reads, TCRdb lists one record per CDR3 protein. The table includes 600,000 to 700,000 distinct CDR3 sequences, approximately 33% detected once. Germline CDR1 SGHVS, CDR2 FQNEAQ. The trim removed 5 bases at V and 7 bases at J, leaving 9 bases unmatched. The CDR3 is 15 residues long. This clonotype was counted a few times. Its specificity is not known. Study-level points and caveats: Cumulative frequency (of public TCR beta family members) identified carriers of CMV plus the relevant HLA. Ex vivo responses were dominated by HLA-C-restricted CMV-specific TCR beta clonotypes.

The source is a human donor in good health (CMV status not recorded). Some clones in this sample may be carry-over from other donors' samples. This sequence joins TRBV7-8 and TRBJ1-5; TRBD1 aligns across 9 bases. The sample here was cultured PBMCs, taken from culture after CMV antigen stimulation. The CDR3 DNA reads TGTGCCAGCAGCAGGGGACAGGGAATTCGGCAGCCCCAGCATTTT. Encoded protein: CASSRGQGIRQPQHF.